Listed here are 27 T cell receptor beta chains from one sample, sequenced in a study of vaccination and CD4 T cells after COVID-19. Treatment noted: approximately 11-day PBMC culture with coronavirus spike peptide pools or control peptides (ViraFEST assay). Sequence data for DNA of cultured CD4+ T cells were generated by the Oncomine TCR Beta short-read assay. Each CDR3 protein gets one entry after TCRdb re-called the PCR reads with MiXCR. The sample carries roughly 1,500 distinct CDR3 sequences, around 79% recorded once. These receptors have no known antigen. Source: CD4+ T cells from blood, cultured in vitro, taken after SARS-CoV-2 vaccination. Source of these receptors: a human donor who had recovered from COVID-19.

The chain employs TRBV6-1 and TRBJ2-5; a weak D match, TRBD2 (6 bases). Germline V lookup: CDR1 MNHNS, CDR2 SASEGT. V dropped 5 bases and J dropped 5 bases, with 15 bases sitting between them. The CDR3 loop spans 14 amino acids. The CDR3 protein is CASSLLGGSETQYF. The DNA of the CDR3 is TGTGCCAGCAGTCTCCTCGGGGGATCGGAGACCCAGTACTTC.

The genes are TRBV7-2 and TRBJ1-1; D gene uncertain. This CDR3 has 14 amino acids. The germline V gene encodes CDR1 SGHTA and CDR2 FQGNSA. Trimming stripped 5 bases from V and 4 bases from J, with 14 bases between. The CDR3 DNA is TGTGCCAGCAGCCCAGACGGGGTCAGCACTGAAGCTTTCTTT. Protein product: CASSPDGVSTEAFF.

Only a few counts were recorded for this clonotype. This chain joins TRBV19 and TRBJ1-5, with D perhaps matching TRBD1 (6 bases). V shed 6 bases and J shed 7 bases, with 19 bases lying between them. There are 15 residues in the CDR3. From germline, CDR1 is LNHDA and CDR2 SQIVND (reference sequence). CDR3 nucleotides: TGTGCCAGTAGCCTCCGAACAGGGTCCGGACAGCCCCAGCATTTT. Its protein product is CASSLRTGSGQPQHF.

The rearrangement joins TRBV6-5 to TRBJ1-6; D remains ambiguous. Trimming removed 2 bases from V and 8 bases from J, with 7 bases in between. CDR1 is MNHEY and CDR2 is SVGAGI in the germline V gene. CDR3 length equals 13 residues. The DNA of the CDR3 is TGTGCCAGCAGTTACGCGTCAGATTCACCCCTCCACTTT. Residues: CASSYASDSPLHF.

The chain recombines TRBV2 with TRBJ1-5; tentatively, D is TRBD1 (6 bases). CDR3 length equals 14 residues. The V end lost 6 bases, the J end lost 6 bases, and 15 bases lay between the germline ends. Germline assignment: CDR1 SNHLY and CDR2 FYNNEI. CDR3 nucleotides: TGTGCCAGCAGGGGTACAGGGTTAACTCAGCCCCAGCATTTT. Translation: CASRGTGLTQPQHF.

The chain uses TRBV20-1 and TRBJ1-5; the D gene is possibly TRBD1 (5 bases). This CDR3 has 12 residues. V lost 1 base to trimming and J lost 5 bases, with 6 bases between them. The germline gives CDR1 DFQATT, CDR2 SNEGSKA (reference sequence). Written as DNA, the CDR3 is TGCAGTGCTAGAGCGGGGGATCAGCCCCAGCATTTT. Its translation is CSARAGDQPQHF.

The sample holds one count of this clonotype. The rearrangement uses TRBV20-1 and TRBJ2-7; maybe TRBD1 (5 bases). Trimming took off 1 base at V and 6 bases at J, with 10 bases between the two ends. The CDR3 extends over 12 amino acids. The germline CDR1 and CDR2 sequences are DFQATT and SNEGSKA (reference sequence). The CDR3 spells CSARGQGSEQYF. The CDR3 DNA sequence: TGCAGTGCTAGAGGCCAGGGAAGCGAGCAGTACTTC.

This clonotype has a single count. This sequence joins TRBV7-9 and TRBJ1-2; tentatively, D is TRBD1 (6 bases). There are 14 residues in the CDR3. Germline V gene data show CDR1 as SEHNR and CDR2 as FQNEAQ (reference sequence). V lost 5 bases to trimming and J lost 4 bases, with 14 bases between them. The CDR3 nucleotides read TGTGCCAGCAGCACCAACAGGGAACTCTATGGCTACACCTTC. Translated: CASSTNRELYGYTF.

The genes are TRBV6-5 and TRBJ2-7; 8 bases align to TRBD2. Trimming removed 4 bases from V and 2 bases from J; junction bases left unmatched: 10. Germline-derived CDR1 and CDR2 are MNHEY and SVGAGI. This CDR3 spans 16 amino acids. CDR3 loop: CASSSTLAGKTYEQYF. For the CDR3, the DNA is TGTGCCAGCAGTTCCACCTTAGCGGGAAAAACCTACGAGCAGTACTTC.

This clonotype has just a few counts. V gene TRBV20-1 combines with J gene TRBJ2-7; 8 bases are a match to TRBD1. CDR3 length equals 13 residues. Germline V gene lookup returns CDR1 DFQATT and CDR2 SNEGSKA (reference sequence). V gave up 3 bases and J gave up 0 bases; unmatched junction bases: 1. The CDR3 loop is CSARDRASYEQYF. The DNA of the CDR3 is TGCAGTGCTAGGGACAGGGCCTCCTACGAGCAGTACTTC.

CDR3 in amino acids: CASSQDGLPPSYEQYF. Here the CDR3 DNA reads TGCGCCAGCAGTCAGGACGGACTGCCACCCTCCTACGAGCAGTACTTC. The chain has TRBV23-1 and TRBJ2-7; TRBD2 is a possible D gene (5 bases). TRBV23-1 falls under the ORF class, with uncertain function. With 3 bases removed from V and 0 bases from J, the gap between germline ends came to 15 bases. This CDR3 comprises 16 residues.

In its sample, this clonotype was seen once. This sequence joins TRBV29-1 and TRBJ1-3; possibly TRBD1 for D (6 bases). CDR3 length equals 13 residues. Deletions cut 7 bases from V and 2 bases from J, with 12 bases between. Germline V gives CDR1 SQVTM, CDR2 ANQGSEA. The CDR3 sequence is CSGQQGAGNTIYF. In DNA form, the CDR3 reads TGCAGCGGCCAACAGGGAGCTGGAAACACCATATATTTT.

V and J are TRBV19 and TRBJ2-1; 11 nucleotides match TRBD1. After removal of 5 bases from V and 7 bases from J, the junction contained 10 bases not matched to a gene. CDR3 length: 16 residues. Germline V lookup: CDR1 LNHDA, CDR2 SQIVND (reference sequence). The CDR3 loop reads CASSPLDRGLNNEQFF. The CDR3 region has the DNA TGTGCCAGTAGTCCACTGGACAGGGGGCTTAATAATGAGCAGTTCTTC.

Here the CDR3 reads CASSVLSGTQLQETQYF. CDR3 DNA sequence: TGTGCCAGCAGTGTTCTCTCCGGGACACAACTCCAAGAGACCCAGTACTTC. This rearrangement joins TRBV25-1 to TRBJ2-5, with D perhaps matching TRBD1 (6 bases). Germline CDR1 and CDR2: MGHDK and SYGVNS. V was trimmed by 4 bases and J by 1 base, leaving 19 bases between them. CDR3 size: 17 residues.

The J gene is TRBJ1-6, the V gene TRBV7-6; 10 nucleotides align to TRBD1. The CDR3 has 16 residues. The V gene's germline CDR1 is SGHVS and CDR2 FNYEAQ. Trimming at V came to 1 base and at J to 7 bases, leaving 4 bases not matched to a gene. As DNA, the CDR3 is TGTGCCAGCAGCTTAGGACAGGGGGCTTCGAATTCACCCCTCCACTTT. Translation: CASSLGQGASNSPLHF.

This chain connects TRBV6-5 to TRBJ1-1, with unresolved D. With 2 bases removed from V and 3 bases from J, the gap between germline ends came to 7 bases. This CDR3 has 13 amino acids. Germline CDR1 reads MNHEY; CDR2 reads SVGAGI. The CDR3 reads CASSYPRDTEAFF. The CDR3 coding sequence is TGTGCCAGCAGTTACCCTCGGGACACTGAAGCTTTCTTT.

The rearrangement joins TRBV11-3 to TRBJ1-1; D is uncertain. The V gene's germline CDR1 is SGHNT and CDR2 YENEEA. The CDR3 length is 14 residues. The V gene lost 1 base and the J gene lost 7 bases, with 13 bases spanning the gap. The CDR3 region is CASSLVASVREAFF. The CDR3 coding sequence is TGTGCCAGCAGCTTAGTCGCGAGTGTCCGTGAAGCTTTCTTT.

The genes are TRBV6-1 and TRBJ1-5; D perhaps matches TRBD1 (6 bases). Trimming cost V 8 bases and J 2 bases, with 13 bases left between them. This CDR3 comprises 14 residues. Germline CDR1 reads MNHNS; CDR2 reads SASEGT. CDR3 nucleotide sequence: TGTGCCAGCGCGATGTCAGGGGGCAATCAGCCCCAGCATTTT. Its protein product is CASAMSGGNQPQHF.

The chain uses TRBV11-2 and TRBJ2-5, with D possibly being TRBD2 (6 bases). Trimming pared 5 bases from V and 3 bases from J, leaving 25 bases between. Germline V gives CDR1 SGHAT, CDR2 FQNNGV. The length of the CDR3 is 18 residues. The CDR3 here is CASSRGDPGEDLEETQYF. As DNA, the CDR3 is TGTGCCAGCAGCCGCGGGGATCCGGGAGAGGATTTAGAAGAGACCCAGTACTTC.

The chain combines TRBV7-9 with TRBJ2-1; the D is unclear. Germline-derived CDR1 and CDR2 are SEHNR and FQNEAQ (reference sequence). With 2 bases removed from V and 7 bases from J, the gap between germline ends came to 6 bases. The CDR3 sequence is 12 residues long. The CDR3 region is CASSLLENEQFF. The CDR3 region has the DNA TGTGCCAGCAGCTTATTAGAGAATGAGCAGTTCTTC.

The CDR3 bases are TGTGCCAGCAGCTTAGCCGGGACAGAGCTTTATAGCAATCAGCCCCAGCATTTT. Amino acid sequence: CASSLAGTELYSNQPQHF. This sequence joins TRBV7-2 and TRBJ1-5; TRBD1 agrees at 7 bases. V lost 0 bases to trimming and J lost 0 bases; unmatched junction nucleotides: 8. The germline V gene encodes CDR1 SGHTA and CDR2 FQGNSA. The CDR3 sequence is 18 residues long. Filled out from reference TRBV7-2 and TRBJ1-5, the complete variable domain reads GAGVSQSPSNKVTEKGKDVELRCDPISGHTALYWYRQSLGQGLEFLIYFQGNSAPDKSGLPSDRFSAERTGGSVSTLTIQRTQQEDSAVYLCASSLAGTELYSNQPQHFGDGTRLSIL.

The V and J genes are TRBV6-1 and TRBJ1-5; 7 bases line up with TRBD1. CDR3 length equals 15 residues. Germline lookup yields CDR1 MNHNS and CDR2 SASEGT. The V and J ends lost 4 bases and 4 bases, in that order; junction bases with no gene match: 7. The CDR3 region is CASSGTGQINQPQHF. The CDR3 DNA reads as TGTGCCAGCAGTGGCACGGGACAGATTAATCAGCCCCAGCATTTT.

This clonotype was detected only once. V and J are TRBV20-1 and TRBJ2-2; the match to TRBD2 covers 10 bases. This CDR3 spans 14 amino acids. V lost 6 bases and J lost 1; bases outside the gene matches: 2. Germline values: CDR1 DFQATT, CDR2 SNEGSKA (reference sequence). DNA for the CDR3: TGCAGTGCGGTAGCGGGGGGGAACACCGGGGAGCTGTTTTTT. Residues: CSAVAGGNTGELFF.

This clonotype was counted once. The genes are TRBV27 and TRBJ2-3; 11 positions agree with TRBD1. Germline V lookup: CDR1 MNHEY, CDR2 SMNVEV (reference sequence). The junction had 14 bases not matched to a gene; V was cut back by 8 bases and J by 4 bases. The CDR3 runs 17 residues. Here the CDR3 reads CASSADYPGQGADTQYF. Written as DNA, the CDR3 is TGTGCCAGCTCCGCTGACTATCCGGGACAGGGGGCAGATACGCAGTATTTT.

This chain joins TRBV19 and TRBJ1-1, with TRBD1 matching over 7 bases. Trimming cost V 8 bases and J 0 bases; bases outside gene matches: 3. The CDR3 spans 13 residues. Germline-derived CDR1 and CDR2 are LNHDA and SQIVND (reference sequence). The CDR3: CASADRVNTEAFF. The CDR3 DNA reads as TGTGCCAGTGCCGACAGGGTGAACACTGAAGCTTTCTTT.

This chain connects TRBV28 to TRBJ2-7, with D perhaps matching TRBD2 (7 bases). In germline, CDR1 is MDHEN, CDR2 SYDVKM. This CDR3 contains 14 residues. V gave up 4 bases and J gave up 0 bases, with 10 bases separating them. The CDR3 nucleotides are TGTGCCAGCAGTTCTGGGGGGGCCTCCTACGAGCAGTACTTC. This translates into CASSSGGASYEQYF.

V gene TRBV11-2 combines with J gene TRBJ1-2; possibly TRBD1 for D (5 bases). V dropped 0 bases and J dropped 2 bases, with 10 bases sitting between them. CDR1 is SGHAT, CDR2 FQNNGV, per germline. The CDR3 is 15 amino acids. Here the CDR3 DNA reads TGTGCCAGCAGCTTAGATCTGCCAGGGAACTATGGCTACACCTTC. Translating it yields CASSLDLPGNYGYTF.